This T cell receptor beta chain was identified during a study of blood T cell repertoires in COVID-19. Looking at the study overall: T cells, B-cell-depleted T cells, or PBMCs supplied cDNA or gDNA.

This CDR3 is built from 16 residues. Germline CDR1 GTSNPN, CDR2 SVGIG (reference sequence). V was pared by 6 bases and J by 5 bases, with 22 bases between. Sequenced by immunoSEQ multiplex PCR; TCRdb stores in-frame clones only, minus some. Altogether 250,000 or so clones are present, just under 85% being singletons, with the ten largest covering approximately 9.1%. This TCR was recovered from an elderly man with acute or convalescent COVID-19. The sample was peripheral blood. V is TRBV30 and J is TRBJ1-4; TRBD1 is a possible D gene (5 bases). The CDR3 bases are TGTGCCTGCGACATCAAGCAAGGGGCTGGGAATGAAAAACTGTTTTTT. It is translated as CACDIKQGAGNEKLFF.